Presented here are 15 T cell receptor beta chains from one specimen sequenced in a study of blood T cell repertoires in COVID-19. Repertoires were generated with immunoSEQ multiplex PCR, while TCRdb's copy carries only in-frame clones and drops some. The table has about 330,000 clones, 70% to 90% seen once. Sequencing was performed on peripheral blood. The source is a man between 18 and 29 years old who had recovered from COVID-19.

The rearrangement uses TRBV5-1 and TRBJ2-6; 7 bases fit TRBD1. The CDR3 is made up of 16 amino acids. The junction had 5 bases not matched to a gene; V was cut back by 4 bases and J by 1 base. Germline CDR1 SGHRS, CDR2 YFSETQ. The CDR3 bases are TGCGCCAGCAGCGCACAGACAGGGTCTGGGGCCAACGTCCTGACTTTC. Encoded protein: CASSAQTGSGANVLTF.

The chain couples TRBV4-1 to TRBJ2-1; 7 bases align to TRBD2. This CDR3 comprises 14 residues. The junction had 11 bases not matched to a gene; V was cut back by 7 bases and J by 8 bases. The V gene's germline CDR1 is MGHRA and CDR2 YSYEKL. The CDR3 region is CASKAGLESYEQFF. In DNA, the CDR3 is TGCGCCAGCAAAGCAGGACTAGAGTCTTATGAGCAGTTCTTC.

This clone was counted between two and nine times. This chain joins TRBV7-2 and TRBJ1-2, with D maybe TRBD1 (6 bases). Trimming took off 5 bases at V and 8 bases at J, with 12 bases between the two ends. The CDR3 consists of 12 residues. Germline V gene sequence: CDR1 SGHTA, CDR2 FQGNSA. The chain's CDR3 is CASSPGTFGYTF. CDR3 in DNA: TGTGCCAGCAGCCCCGGGACATTCGGCTACACCTTC.

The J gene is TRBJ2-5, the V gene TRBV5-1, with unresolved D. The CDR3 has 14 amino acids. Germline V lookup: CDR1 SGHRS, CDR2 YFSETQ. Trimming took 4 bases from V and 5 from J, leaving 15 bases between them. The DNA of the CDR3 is TGCGCCAGCAGCCCAGGTGGTAGTTCGGAGACCCAGTACTTC. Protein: CASSPGGSSETQYF. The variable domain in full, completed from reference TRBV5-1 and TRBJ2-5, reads KAGVTQTPRYLIKTRGQQVTLSCSPISGHRSVSWYQQTPGQGLQFLFEYFSETQRNKGNFPGRFSGRQFSNSRSEMNVSTLELGDSALYLCASSPGGSSETQYFGPGTRLLVL.

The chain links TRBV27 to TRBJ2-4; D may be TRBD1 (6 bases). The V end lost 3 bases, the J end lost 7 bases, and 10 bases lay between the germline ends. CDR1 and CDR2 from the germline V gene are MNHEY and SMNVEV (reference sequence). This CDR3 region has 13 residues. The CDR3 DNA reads TGTGCCAGCAGTTTGTCGAGGGGGAACATTCAGTACTTC. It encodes CASSLSRGNIQYF.

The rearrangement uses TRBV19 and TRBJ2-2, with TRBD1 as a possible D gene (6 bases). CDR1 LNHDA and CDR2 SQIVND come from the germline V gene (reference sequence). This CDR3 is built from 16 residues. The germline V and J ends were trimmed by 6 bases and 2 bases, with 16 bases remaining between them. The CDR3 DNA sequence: TGTGCCAGTAGCCATCGCAGGGACATAAACACCGGGGAGCTGTTTTTT. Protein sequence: CASSHRRDINTGELFF.

Written as DNA, the CDR3 is TGTGCCAGCAGCTTAGGGTGGGGGCCACAGGAAACTGGAAACACCATATATTTT. It codes for CASSLGWGPQETGNTIYF. The chain uses TRBV7-9 and TRBJ1-3; possible D gene TRBD1, 6 bases. There are 18 residues in the CDR3. From germline, CDR1 is SEHNR and CDR2 FQNEAQ (reference sequence). V was cut by 1 base and J by 2 bases, with 18 bases left in between.

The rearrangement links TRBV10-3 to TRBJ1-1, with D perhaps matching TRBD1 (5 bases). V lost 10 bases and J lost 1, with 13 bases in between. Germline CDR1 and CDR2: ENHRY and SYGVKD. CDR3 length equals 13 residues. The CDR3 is CATFLGGNTEAFF. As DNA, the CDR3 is TGTGCCACCTTCTTGGGGGGGAACACTGAAGCTTTCTTT.

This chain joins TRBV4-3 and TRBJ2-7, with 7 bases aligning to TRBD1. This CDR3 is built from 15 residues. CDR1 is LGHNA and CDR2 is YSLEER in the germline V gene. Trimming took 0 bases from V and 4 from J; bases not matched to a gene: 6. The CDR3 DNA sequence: TGCGCCAGCAGCCAAGATCGGGCAGGGGGATACGAGCAGTACTTC. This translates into CASSQDRAGGYEQYF.

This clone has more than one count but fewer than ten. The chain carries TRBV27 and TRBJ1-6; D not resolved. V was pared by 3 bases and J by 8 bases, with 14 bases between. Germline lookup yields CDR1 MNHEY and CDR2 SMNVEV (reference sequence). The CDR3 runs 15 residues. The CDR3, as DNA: TGTGCCAGCAGTTTGAACAGAAAGGCTGATTCACCCCTCCACTTT. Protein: CASSLNRKADSPLHF.

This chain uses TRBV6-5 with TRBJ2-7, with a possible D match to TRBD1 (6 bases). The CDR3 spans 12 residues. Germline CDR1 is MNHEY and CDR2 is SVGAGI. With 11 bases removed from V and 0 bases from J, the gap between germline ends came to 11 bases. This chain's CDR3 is CAVRDNSYEQYF. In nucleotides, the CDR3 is TGTGCCGTCCGGGACAACTCCTACGAGCAGTACTTC.

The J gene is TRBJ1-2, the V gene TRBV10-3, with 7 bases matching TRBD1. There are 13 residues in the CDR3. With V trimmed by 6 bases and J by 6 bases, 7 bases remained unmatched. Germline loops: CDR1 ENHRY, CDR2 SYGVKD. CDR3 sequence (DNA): TGTGCCATCAGAGAGGCCGGGACAGATGGCTACACCTTC. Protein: CAIREAGTDGYTF.

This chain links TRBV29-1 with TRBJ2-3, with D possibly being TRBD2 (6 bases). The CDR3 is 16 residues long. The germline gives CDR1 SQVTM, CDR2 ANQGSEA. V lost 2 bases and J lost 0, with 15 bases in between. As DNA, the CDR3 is TGCAGCGTTGAAAGTTTTAGGGCGGGGAGCACAGATACGCAGTATTTT. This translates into CSVESFRAGSTDTQYF.

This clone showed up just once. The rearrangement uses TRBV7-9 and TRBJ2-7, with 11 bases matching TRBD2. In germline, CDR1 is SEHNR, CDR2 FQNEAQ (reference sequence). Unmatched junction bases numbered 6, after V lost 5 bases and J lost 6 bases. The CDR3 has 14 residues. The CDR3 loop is CASSPYTSGSEQYF. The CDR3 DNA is TGTGCCAGCAGCCCCTACACTAGCGGGAGCGAGCAGTACTTC.

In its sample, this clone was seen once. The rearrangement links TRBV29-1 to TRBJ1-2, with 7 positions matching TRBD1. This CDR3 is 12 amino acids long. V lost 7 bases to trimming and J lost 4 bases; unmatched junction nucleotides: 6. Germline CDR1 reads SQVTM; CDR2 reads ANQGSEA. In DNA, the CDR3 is TGCAGCGCCTCAGGGACAGTCTATGGCTACACCTTC. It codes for CSASGTVYGYTF.